This TCR beta chain was recovered during a study of neurological immune-mediated disorders. This clonotype was found many times. PBMCs stored at -80 C, 2 million in total, were the source of the unsorted libraries. TCRdb reprocessed the 5' RACE reads via MiXCR and lists one record per CDR3 protein. The sample carries about 51,000 distinct CDR3 sequences, approximately 15% recorded once. Germline CDR1 is DFQATT and CDR2 is SNEGSKA (reference sequence). The CDR3 is 14 residues long. With V trimmed by 6 bases and J by 5 bases, 8 bases remained unmatched. This receptor was obtained from a man in his fifties or sixties in good health. Sequenced sample: PBMCs. The V and J genes are TRBV20-1 and TRBJ2-5; TRBD2 agrees at 11 bases. The CDR3 is CSAISGRADETQYF. In DNA form, the CDR3 reads TGCAGTGCGATTAGCGGGAGGGCCGACGAGACCCAGTACTTC.